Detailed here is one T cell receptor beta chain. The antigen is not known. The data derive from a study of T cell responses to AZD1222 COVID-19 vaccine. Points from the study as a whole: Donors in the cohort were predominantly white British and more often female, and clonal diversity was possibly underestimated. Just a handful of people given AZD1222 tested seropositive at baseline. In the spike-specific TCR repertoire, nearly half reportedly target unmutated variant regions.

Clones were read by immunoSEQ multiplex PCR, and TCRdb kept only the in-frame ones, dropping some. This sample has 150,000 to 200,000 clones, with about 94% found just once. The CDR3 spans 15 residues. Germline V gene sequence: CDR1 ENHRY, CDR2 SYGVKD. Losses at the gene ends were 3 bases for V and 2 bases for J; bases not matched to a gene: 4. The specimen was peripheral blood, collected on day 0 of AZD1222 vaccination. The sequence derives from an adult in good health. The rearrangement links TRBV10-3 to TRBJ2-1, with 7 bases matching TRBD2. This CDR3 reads CAISEREGTYNEQFF. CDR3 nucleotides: TGTGCCATCAGTGAAAGGGAGGGGACCTACAATGAGCAGTTCTTC.